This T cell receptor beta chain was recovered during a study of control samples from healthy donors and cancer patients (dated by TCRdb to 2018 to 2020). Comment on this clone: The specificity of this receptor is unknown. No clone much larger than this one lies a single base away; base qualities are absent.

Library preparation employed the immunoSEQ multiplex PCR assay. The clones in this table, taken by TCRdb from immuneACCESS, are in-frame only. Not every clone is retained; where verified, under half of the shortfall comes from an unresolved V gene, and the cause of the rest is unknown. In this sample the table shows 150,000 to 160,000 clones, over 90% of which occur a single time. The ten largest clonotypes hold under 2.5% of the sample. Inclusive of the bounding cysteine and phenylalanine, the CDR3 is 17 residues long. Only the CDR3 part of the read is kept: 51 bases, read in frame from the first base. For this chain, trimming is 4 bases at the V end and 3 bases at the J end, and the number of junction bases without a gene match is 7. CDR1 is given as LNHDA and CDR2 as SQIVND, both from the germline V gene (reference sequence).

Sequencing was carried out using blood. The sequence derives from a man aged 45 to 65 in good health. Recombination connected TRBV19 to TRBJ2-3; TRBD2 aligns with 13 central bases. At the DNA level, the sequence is TGTGCCAGTAGTACTCGAAGACTAGCGGGAGGTACAGATACGCAGTATTTT. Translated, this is CASSTRRLAGGTDTQYF. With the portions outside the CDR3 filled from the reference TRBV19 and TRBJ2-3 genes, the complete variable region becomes DGGITQSPKYLFRKEGQNVTLSCEQNLNHDAMYWYRQDPGQGLRLIYYSQIVNDFQKGDIAEGYSVSREKKESFPLTVTSAQKNPTAFYLCASSTRRLAGGTDTQYFGPGTRLTVL.